The subject of this entry is one T cell receptor (beta chain). The antigen remains undetermined. Treatment denoted: oral pan-JAK inhibitor, 5-10 mg twice daily. Sorting from PBMCs produced CD4+ and CD8+ T cells. The data are from a study of CD8+ T cells in alopecia areata. Study-wide findings and caveats: Tofacitinib significantly brought down scalp clonality and expanded CD8+ clones among top 100. Many expanded lesional clones persisted in scalp and blood during tofacitinib treatment.

RNA, once extracted, was reverse transcribed into cDNA for use as the sequencing template. Sequenced by immunoSEQ multiplex PCR; TCRdb stores in-frame clones only, minus some. The sample gives 64,000 or so clones, about 43% of which show up once; roughly 21% is in the top ten. Sequences were derived from CD8+ T cells sorted from blood, sampled around week 36, from a patient treated with tofacitinib. The sequence was obtained from a human donor with alopecia areata.

The DNA for the CDR3 is TGCAGCGTTGACTCGGACTCAGCCTACGAGCAGTACTTC. It yields the protein CSVDSDSAYEQYF. This rearrangement joins TRBV29-1 to TRBJ2-7; perhaps TRBD2 as D (5 bases). With 3 bases removed from V and 2 bases from J, the gap between germline ends came to 11 bases. This CDR3 has 13 residues. Germline lookup yields CDR1 SQVTM and CDR2 ANQGSEA.